The clone carrying this T cell receptor (beta chain) showed up many times. The data originate from a study of T cells in Graves' hyperthyroidism and ophthalmopathy. Unmatched junction bases numbered 8, after V lost 6 bases and J lost 3 bases. This CDR3 has 15 amino acids. There were TCR beta CDR3 regions amplified from RNA transcripts. The HTBI primer set was used in a first-round RT-PCR of the TCR CDR3. TCRdb processed the multiplex PCR reads anew with MiXCR; each CDR3 protein has one entry. The repertoire holds about 590,000 distinct CDR3 sequences, with more than 15% as singletons. Source material: blood. The V gene is TRBV12-3 or TRBV12-4, the J gene TRBJ2-3; 8 bases agree with TRBD2. The TCR originated in a woman under 40 with Graves' hyperthyroidism. The CDR3 sequence: CASRESGSGTDTQYF. In DNA, the CDR3 is TGTGCCAGCAGAGAGAGCGGGAGTGGAACAGATACGCAGTATTTT.